The rows below give T cell receptor beta chains drawn from one sample of a study of OX40 agonist ivuxolimab in advanced cancers. TCRdb's copy holds only in-frame clones and misses some; the assay was immunoSEQ multiplex PCR. The data hold tens of thousands of clones, with approximately 81% observed a single time. Sequencing used CD4+ or CD8+ T cells sorted from blood, obtained in a trial of the OX40 agonist ivuxolimab. The receptor source for this set is an adult with an advanced solid tumor such as melanoma, head and neck, liver or kidney cancer. The CDR3 runs from the conserved cysteine through the conserved F or W. A D gene is named only where the DNA matches it firmly. Part of the rows lack a size; the others show once, few, many or a class for expanded clones.

TRBV4-1	-	-	TRBJ2-7	TGCGCCAGCAGCCAAGATCAATTGGGCAGCTCCTACGAGCAGTACTTC	CASSQDQLGSSYEQYF
TRBV5-1	once	TRBD1	TRBJ1-1	TGCGCCAGCAGCTTGGTGGGTCCCGGGACAGGGTTCACTGAAGCTTTCTTT	CASSLVGPGTGFTEAFF
TRBV6-9	-	-	TRBJ2-1	TGTGCCAGCAGTATCACGGAGAGCTCCTACAATGAGCAGTTCTTC	CASSITESSYNEQFF
TRBV6-1	once	TRBD2	TRBJ2-3	TGTGCCAGCAGTGAAACCCCTACTAGCGGGGGGGCCGAAGATACGCAGTATTTT	CASSETPTSGGAEDTQYF
TRBV9	-	TRBD1	TRBJ2-7	TGTGCCAGCAGCCCCTTCGGGACAGGGAGGTACGAGCAGTACTTC	CASSPFGTGRYEQYF
TRBV7-9	-	-	TRBJ2-5	TGTGCCAGCAGCAAAGACGGAGGAGAGACCCAGTACTTC	CASSKDGGETQYF
TRBV28	-	TRBD1	TRBJ2-7	TGTGCCAGCAGTCGCGGGACAGGGGCCTACGAGCAGTACTTC	CASSRGTGAYEQYF
TRBV5-4	-	TRBD1	TRBJ1-6	TGTGCCAGCACTCCACAGGGGGCAAATAATTCACCCCTCCACTTT	CASTPQGANNSPLHF
TRBV27	-	TRBD1	TRBJ1-6	TGTGCCAGCAGTGTACTCACCTACAGGGGCAGGAATTCACCCCTCCACTTT	CASSVLTYRGRNSPLHF
TRBV19	-	TRBD2	TRBJ2-3	TGTGCCAGTAGCTCAGCGGGGGGGCTGGGGGATACGCAGTATTTT	CASSSAGGLGDTQYF
TRBV6-5	-	-	TRBJ2-7	TGTGCCAGCAGTTACGTGGGGTCTCCCTCCTACGAGCAGTACTTC	CASSYVGSPSYEQYF
TRBV9	-	TRBD2	TRBJ2-1	TGTGCCAGCAGCGTCGGGACTAGCGGAGACAATGAGCAGTTCTTC	CASSVGTSGDNEQFF
TRBV13	-	TRBD1	TRBJ2-7	TGTGCCAGCAGCACGACAGGGGCGTACGAGCAGTACTTC	CASSTTGAYEQYF
TRBV7-8	-	-	TRBJ2-2	TGTGCCAGCAGCCAAAGGGGGGGTGTGATCGCCGCCGGGGAGCTGTTTTTT	CASSQRGGVIAAGELFF
TRBV6-1	-	-	TRBJ1-4	TGTGCCAGCAGTCCTCAGGACAGCTTTAATGAAAAACTGTTTTTT	CASSPQDSFNEKLFF